The clone carrying this TCR beta chain was counted at least ten times. The record originates from a study of T-cell reconstitution after alpha-beta-depleted transplantation in children. Unique molecular identifiers tagged the TCRbeta library. TCRdb reprocessed the PCR reads via MiXCR and lists one record per CDR3 protein. This sample carries roughly 7,700 distinct CDR3 sequences, roughly 13% of them seen once, and the ten largest clones take under 55%. Germline V gene data show CDR1 as SGHNT and CDR2 as YENEEA. Germline trimming cut 5 bases from V and 8 bases from J; bases unmatched to any gene: 4. This CDR3 has 12 amino acids.

The source is a patient aged 2 to 10 who had a stem cell transplant for inherited bone marrow failure, so the T cells may come from the graft donor. The chain has TRBV11-3 and TRBJ2-7, with 9 bases that match TRBD1. This specimen consisted of PBMCs, mostly from graft donor cells, obtained 60 days after TCRalphabeta/CD19-depleted stem cell transplant. CDR3 in DNA: TGTGCCAGCAGCAACGGACAGGGGAAGCAGTACTTC. Protein sequence: CASSNGQGKQYF.